This TCR beta chain appears in the sequencing data of a study of cytomegalovirus exposure and HLA in healthy donors. 60 Vbeta and 13 Jbeta primers were used in PCR. Original processing methods: Counted up in a later analysis, unique TCR beta chains came to about 80 million, with roughly 11 million shared. TCRdb keeps only in-frame clones here, not all; method: immunoSEQ multiplex PCR. V and J calls and clone size follow that table, whereas D and trimming were derived from the DNA. The profile shows about 250,000 clones, about 77% of them singletons. Notes on the study in general: When analyzed later, a missense DCLRE1C variant was found to be linked to TCR beta V- and J-gene trimming. A later analysis by the authors found several of the most significant clusters apparently linked to common viral pathogens. In most subjects, TCR beta sequences reportedly gave accurate predictions of HLA-A and HLA-B alleles.

Of note for this clone: Its matching antigen is unknown.

The CDR3 is 14 amino acids. V was trimmed by 6 bases and J by 5 bases, leaving 13 bases between them. The V gene's germline CDR1 is MNHNS and CDR2 SASEGT. The receptor was isolated from a boy aged 5 to 17 in good health and CMV-seronegative. The specimen sequenced was PBMCs. The J gene is TRBJ1-4, the V gene TRBV6-1, with a possible D match to TRBD1 (5 bases). CDR3 residues: CASREDTVNEKLFF. CDR3 nucleotide sequence: TGTGCCAGCAGAGAGGACACGGTCAATGAAAAACTGTTTTTT.